This TCR beta chain stems from a study of blood T cell repertoires in COVID-19. The wider study: Samples of COVID-19 (acute and convalescent) were obtained from the United States, Italy and Spain. In each case, the material was cDNA or gDNA derived from T cells, B-cell-depleted T cells, or PBMCs.

Unmatched junction bases numbered 8, after V lost 4 bases and J lost 3 bases. There are 16 residues in the CDR3. Germline V gives CDR1 SGHVS, CDR2 FQNEAQ. As handled by the study authors: The authors estimated nucleated cell counts from reference gene primer amplification. Repertoires were generated with immunoSEQ multiplex PCR, while TCRdb's copy carries only in-frame clones and drops some. V and J calls and clone size are given by that table; D and trimming were obtained from the DNA. The sample records 150,000 to 200,000 clones, nearly 90% being singletons. The receptor was isolated from a man in his sixties with active or convalescent COVID-19. What was sequenced was peripheral blood. The chain links TRBV7-8 to TRBJ2-7; 11 nucleotides agree with TRBD1. DNA of the CDR3: TGTGCCAGCAGCTCCGTTGGACAGGGGGCATACTACGAGCAGTACTTC. Residues: CASSSVGQGAYYEQYF.